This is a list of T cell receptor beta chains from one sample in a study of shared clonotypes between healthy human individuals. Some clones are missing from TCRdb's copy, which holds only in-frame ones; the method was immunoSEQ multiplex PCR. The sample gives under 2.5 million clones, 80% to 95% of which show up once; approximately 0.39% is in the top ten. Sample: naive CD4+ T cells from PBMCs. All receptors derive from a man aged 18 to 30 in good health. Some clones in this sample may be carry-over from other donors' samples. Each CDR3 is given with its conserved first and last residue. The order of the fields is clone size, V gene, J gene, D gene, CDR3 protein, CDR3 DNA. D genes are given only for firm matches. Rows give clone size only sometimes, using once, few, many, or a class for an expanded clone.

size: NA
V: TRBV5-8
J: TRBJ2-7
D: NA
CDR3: CASSRVYSYEQYF
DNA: TGTGCCAGCAGCCGGGTCTACTCCTACGAGCAGTACTTC

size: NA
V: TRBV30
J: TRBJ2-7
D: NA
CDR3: CAWNRMQGGSYEQYF
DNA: TGTGCCTGGAATCGAATGCAGGGGGGCTCCTACGAGCAGTACTTC

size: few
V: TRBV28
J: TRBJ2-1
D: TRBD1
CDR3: CASSPGTGAYNEQFF
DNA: TGTGCCAGCAGCCCCGGGACAGGGGCCTACAATGAGCAGTTCTTC

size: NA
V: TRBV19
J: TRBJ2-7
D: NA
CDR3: CASSIRGSSYEQYF
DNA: TGTGCCAGTAGTATCAGGGGAAGCTCCTACGAGCAGTACTTC

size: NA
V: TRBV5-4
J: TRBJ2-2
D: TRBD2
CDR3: CASSPELGRERPGELFF
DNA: TGTGCCAGCAGCCCTGAACTGGGGCGGGAGAGGCCCGGGGAGCTGTTTTTT

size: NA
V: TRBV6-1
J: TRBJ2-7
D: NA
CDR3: CASADQLGREQYF
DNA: TGTGCCAGCGCCGACCAGTTGGGTAGGGAGCAGTACTTC

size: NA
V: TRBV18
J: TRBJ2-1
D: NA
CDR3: CASSPSAYNEQFF
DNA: TGTGCCAGCTCGCCTAGCGCGTACAATGAGCAGTTCTTC

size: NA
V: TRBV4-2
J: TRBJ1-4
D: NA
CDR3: CASSPNKQGFATNEKLFF
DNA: TGTGCCAGCAGCCCTAACAAACAGGGTTTCGCAACTAATGAAAAACTGTTTTTT

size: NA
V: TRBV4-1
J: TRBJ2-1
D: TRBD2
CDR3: CASSQLAGAYNEQFF
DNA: TGCGCCAGCAGCCAATTAGCGGGAGCGTACAATGAGCAGTTCTTC

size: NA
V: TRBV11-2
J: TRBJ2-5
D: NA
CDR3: CASSLFPGQETQYF
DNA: TGTGCCAGCAGCTTGTTTCCGGGCCAAGAGACCCAGTACTTC

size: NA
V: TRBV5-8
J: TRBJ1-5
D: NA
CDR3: CASSSNQPQHF
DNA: TGTGCCAGCAGCTCAAATCAGCCCCAGCATTTT

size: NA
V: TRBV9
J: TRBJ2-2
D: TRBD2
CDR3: CASSLRLAGGPNTGELFF
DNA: TGTGCCAGCAGCCTAAGACTAGCGGGGGGCCCGAACACCGGGGAGCTGTTTTTC

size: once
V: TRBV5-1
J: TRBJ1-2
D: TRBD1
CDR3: CASSPTGDGYTF
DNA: TGCGCCAGCAGCCCAACAGGGGATGGCTACACCTTC

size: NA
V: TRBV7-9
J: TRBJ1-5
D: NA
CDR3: CASSLEGTQPQHF
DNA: TGTGCCAGCAGCTTAGAGGGTACTCAGCCCCAGCATTTT

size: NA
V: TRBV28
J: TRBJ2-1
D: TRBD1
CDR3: CASSGHGQVDEQFF
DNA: TGTGCCAGCAGTGGCCACGGACAGGTCGATGAGCAGTTCTTC

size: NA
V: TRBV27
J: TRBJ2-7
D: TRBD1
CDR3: CASSSLGQGKSYEQYF
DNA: TGTGCCAGCAGTTCCCTTGGACAGGGGAAATCCTACGAGCAGTACTTC

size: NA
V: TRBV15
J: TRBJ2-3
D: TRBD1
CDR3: CATSSEQGGIGTQYF
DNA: TGTGCCACCAGCAGCGAACAGGGGGGCATAGGGACGCAGTATTTT

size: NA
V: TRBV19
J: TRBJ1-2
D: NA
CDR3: CASSVKPGPLLGYTF
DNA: TGTGCCAGTAGTGTCAAGCCAGGTCCGCTTTTGGGCTACACCTTC

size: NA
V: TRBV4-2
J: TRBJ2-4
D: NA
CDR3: CASSQLLKGNIQYF
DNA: TGTGCCAGCAGCCAACTACTGAAGGGAAACATTCAGTACTTC

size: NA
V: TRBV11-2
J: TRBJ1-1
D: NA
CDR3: CASSKGQGLNTEAFF
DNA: TGTGCCAGCAGCAAGGGGCAGGGTCTGAACACTGAAGCTTTCTTT

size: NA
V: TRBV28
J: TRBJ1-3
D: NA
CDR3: CASSPPGTRNTIYF
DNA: TGTGCCAGCAGTCCGCCGGGAACTCGGAACACCATATATTTT

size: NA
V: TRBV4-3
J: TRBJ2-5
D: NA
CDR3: CASSQDPPMAGQETQYF
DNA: TGCGCCAGCAGCCAAGACCCGCCCATGGCGGGGCAAGAGACCCAGTACTTC

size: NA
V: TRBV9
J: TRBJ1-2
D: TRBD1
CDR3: CASSEGTGTFYGYTF
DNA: TGTGCCAGCAGCGAGGGGACAGGGACCTTCTATGGCTACACCTTC

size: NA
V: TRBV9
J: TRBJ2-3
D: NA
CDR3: CASSVAVTPDTQYF
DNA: TGTGCCAGCAGCGTAGCGGTCACCCCAGATACGCAGTATTTT

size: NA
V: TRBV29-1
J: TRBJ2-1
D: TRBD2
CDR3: CSVDRRLAGGPEQFF
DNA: TGCAGCGTTGACCGGCGGCTAGCGGGAGGCCCAGAGCAGTTCTTC

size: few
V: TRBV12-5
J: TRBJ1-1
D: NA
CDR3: CASGLSPQNTEAFF
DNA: TGTGCTAGTGGTTTAAGCCCTCAGAACACTGAAGCTTTCTTT

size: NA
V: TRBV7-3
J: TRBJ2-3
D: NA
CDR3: CASSRGIVDTQYF
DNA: TGTGCCAGCAGTCGCGGGATTGTAGATACGCAGTATTTT

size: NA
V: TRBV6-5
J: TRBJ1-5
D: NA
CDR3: CASSYSNPRPQHF
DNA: TGTGCCAGCAGTTACTCGAATCCCAGGCCCCAGCATTTT

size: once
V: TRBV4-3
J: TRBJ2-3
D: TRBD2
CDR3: CASSQVAGGGTDTQYF
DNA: TGCGCCAGCAGCCAAGTAGCGGGTGGCGGCACAGATACGCAGTATTTT

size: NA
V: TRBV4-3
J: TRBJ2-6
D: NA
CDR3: CASSQEIAGANVLTF
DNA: TGCGCCAGCAGCCAAGAGATCGCTGGGGCCAACGTCCTGACTTTC

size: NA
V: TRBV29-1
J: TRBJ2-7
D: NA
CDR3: CSVNDATANRGDEQYF
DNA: TGCAGCGTCAACGACGCGACAGCCAACCGTGGGGACGAGCAGTACTTC

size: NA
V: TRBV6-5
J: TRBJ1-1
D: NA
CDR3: CASSYQHRSDTEAFF
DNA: TGTGCCAGCAGTTACCAACACAGGTCAGACACTGAAGCTTTCTTT

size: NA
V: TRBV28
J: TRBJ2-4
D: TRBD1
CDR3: CASRAGTGGNIQYF
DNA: TGTGCCAGCAGAGCCGGGACAGGGGGCAACATTCAGTACTTC

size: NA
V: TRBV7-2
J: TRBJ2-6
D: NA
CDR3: CASSEGAGANVLTF
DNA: TGTGCCAGCAGCGAGGGAGCTGGGGCCAACGTCCTGACTTTC

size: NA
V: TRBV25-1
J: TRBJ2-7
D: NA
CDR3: CASRRTATYEQYF
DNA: TGTGCCAGCCGAAGGACAGCTACCTACGAGCAGTACTTC

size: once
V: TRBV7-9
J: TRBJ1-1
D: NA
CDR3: CASSIAGANTEAFF
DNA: TGTGCCAGCAGTATAGCCGGGGCCAACACTGAAGCTTTCTTT

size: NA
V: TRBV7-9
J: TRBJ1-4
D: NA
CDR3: CASSLGNTVEKLFF
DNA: TGTGCCAGCAGCTTAGGCAACACGGTGGAAAAACTGTTTTTT

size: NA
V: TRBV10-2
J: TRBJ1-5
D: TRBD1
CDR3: CASSESGQGVTWPQHF
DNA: TGCGCCAGCAGTGAATCGGGACAGGGGGTGACTTGGCCCCAGCATTTT

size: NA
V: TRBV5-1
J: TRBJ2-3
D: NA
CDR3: CASSLVLTDTQYF
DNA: TGCGCCAGCAGCTTGGTATTAACAGATACGCAGTATTTT

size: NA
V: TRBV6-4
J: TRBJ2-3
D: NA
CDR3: CASSDRGAGTDTQYF
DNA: TGTGCCAGCAGTGATCGGGGCGCGGGCACAGATACGCAGTATTTT

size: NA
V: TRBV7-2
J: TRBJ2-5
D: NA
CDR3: CASSYSGAQETQYF
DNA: TGTGCCAGCAGCTACTCCGGGGCCCAAGAGACCCAGTACTTC

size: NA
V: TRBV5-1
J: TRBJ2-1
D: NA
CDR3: CASSFIGVYEQFF
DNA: TGCGCCAGCAGCTTTATTGGGGTCTACGAGCAGTTCTTC

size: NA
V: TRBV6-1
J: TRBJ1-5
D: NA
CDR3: CASSERGVRVQPQHF
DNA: TGTGCCAGCAGTGAACGAGGGGTAAGGGTTCAGCCCCAGCATTTT

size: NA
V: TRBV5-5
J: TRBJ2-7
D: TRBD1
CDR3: CASSSRQGGEQYF
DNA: TGTGCCAGCAGTTCCCGACAGGGTGGCGAGCAGTACTTC

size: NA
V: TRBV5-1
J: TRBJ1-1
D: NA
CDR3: CASSLVGWDTEAFF
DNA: TGCGCCAGCAGCTTGGTCGGGTGGGACACTGAAGCTTTCTTT

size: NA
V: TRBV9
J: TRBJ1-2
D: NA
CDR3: CASSAGGRAYYGYTF
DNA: TGTGCCAGCAGCGCCGGTGGCAGGGCATACTATGGCTACACCTTC

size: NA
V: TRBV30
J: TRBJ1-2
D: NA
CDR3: CAWSEALPPIYGYTF
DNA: TGTGCCTGGAGCGAAGCCCTGCCTCCAATCTATGGCTACACCTTC

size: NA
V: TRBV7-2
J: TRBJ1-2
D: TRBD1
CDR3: CASSFPTRGLKNYGYTF
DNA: TGTGCCAGCAGCTTTCCGACCAGGGGGCTAAAGAACTATGGCTACACCTTC

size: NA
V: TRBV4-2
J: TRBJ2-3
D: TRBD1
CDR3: CASSRQGSSTDTQYF
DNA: TGTGCCAGCAGCCGACAGGGATCTAGCACAGATACGCAGTATTTT

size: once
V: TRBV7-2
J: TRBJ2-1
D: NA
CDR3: CASSQRSSYNEQFF
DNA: TGTGCCAGCAGCCAGCGTAGTTCCTACAATGAGCAGTTCTTC

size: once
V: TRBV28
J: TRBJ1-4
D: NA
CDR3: CASGYSAGEKLFF
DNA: TGTGCCAGCGGGTACTCGGCCGGCGAAAAACTGTTTTTT

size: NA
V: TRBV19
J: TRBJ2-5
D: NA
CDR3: CASSRTGRGETQYF
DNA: TGTGCCAGTAGTAGGACAGGGAGGGGCGAGACCCAGTACTTC

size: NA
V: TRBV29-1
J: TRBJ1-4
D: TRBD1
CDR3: CSVRQGAGEKLFF
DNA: TGCAGCGTTCGACAGGGGGCCGGGGAAAAACTGTTTTTT

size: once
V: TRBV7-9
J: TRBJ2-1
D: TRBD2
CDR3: CASSPRRTSGRGNEQFF
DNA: TGTGCCAGCAGCCCCCGCCGGACTAGCGGGAGGGGTAATGAGCAGTTCTTC

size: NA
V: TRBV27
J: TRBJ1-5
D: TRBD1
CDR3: CASRFDDRVGIKPQHF
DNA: TGTGCCAGCAGATTCGACGACAGGGTAGGTATAAAGCCCCAGCATTTT

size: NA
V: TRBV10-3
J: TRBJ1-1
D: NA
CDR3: CAISELETEAFF
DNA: TGTGCCATCAGTGAGTTGGAGACTGAAGCTTTCTTT